These T cell receptor beta chains were read from a single sample in a study of cytomegalovirus exposure and HLA in healthy donors. Clones were sequenced by immunoSEQ multiplex PCR, and TCRdb holds only the in-frame ones, with some missing. The sample contains about 130,000 clones, about 87% of which appear only once. Sequenced sample: PBMCs. Every receptor here comes from a woman in her 30s in good health and CMV-seropositive. The CDR3 runs from the conserved cysteine through the conserved F or W. Each record gives: D gene, CDR3 length, V gene, J gene, CDR3 protein, CDR3 DNA. A D gene is named only where the DNA matches it firmly.

-	13	TRBV11-2	TRBJ1-6	CASSLDRGSPLHF	TGTGCCAGCAGCTTAGATAGGGGTTCACCCCTCCACTTT
-	15	TRBV5-1	TRBJ2-3	CASSSDRPDTDTQYF	TGCGCCAGCAGCTCTGACAGACCGGACACAGATACGCAGTATTTT
-	10	TRBV25-1	TRBJ1-3	CAGLQGTIYF	TGTGCCGGCCTACAGGGAACCATATATTTT
TRBD1	14	TRBV2	TRBJ1-1	CASSKTGVDTEAFF	TGTGCCAGCAGTAAGACAGGGGTCGACACTGAAGCTTTCTTT
-	14	TRBV2	TRBJ1-2	CASNRARDIIGYTF	TGTGCCAGCAACCGCGCCCGGGACATAATAGGCTACACCTTC
-	13	TRBV13	TRBJ1-5	CASSLRGSQPQHF	TGTGCCAGCAGCTTACGGGGGTCTCAGCCCCAGCATTTT
-	14	TRBV5-1	TRBJ2-1	CASSSRDLMGEQFF	TGCGCCAGCAGCTCCCGGGACTTAATGGGGGAGCAGTTCTTC
-	16	TRBV4-2	TRBJ1-4	CASSQGFWQGSEKLFF	TGTGCCAGCAGCCAAGGCTTCTGGCAGGGGAGTGAAAAACTGTTTTTT
TRBD2	15	TRBV4-2	TRBJ2-5	CASSQASGGAETQYF	TGTGCCAGCAGCCAAGCTAGCGGGGGGGCGGAGACCCAGTACTTC
-	13	TRBV7-8	TRBJ1-5	CASSTTRGEPQHF	TGTGCCAGCAGCACAACCCGGGGGGAGCCCCAGCATTTT
TRBD2	17	TRBV28	TRBJ2-5	CASSLGLAGGYQETQYF	TGTGCCAGCAGTTTGGGACTAGCGGGGGGGTACCAAGAGACCCAGTACTTC
-	13	TRBV18	TRBJ2-7	CASSPQESYEQYF	TGTGCCAGCTCACCTCAGGAAAGCTACGAGCAGTACTTC
-	13	TRBV27	TRBJ2-2	CASSPSSAGELFF	TGTGCCAGCAGTCCTTCGTCCGCCGGGGAGCTGTTTTTT
TRBD1	16	TRBV7-2	TRBJ2-5	CASSIYSTGDQETQYF	TGTGCCAGCAGCATATATTCGACAGGGGACCAAGAGACCCAGTACTTC
-	11	TRBV28	TRBJ1-1	CASTSATEAFF	TGTGCCAGCACCTCAGCGACTGAAGCTTTCTTT
-	14	TRBV7-2	TRBJ1-1	CASSLEAGSTGAFF	TGTGCCAGCAGCTTAGAGGCCGGGTCAACGGGGGCTTTCTTT